What follows is one TCR beta chain and its context. As originally analysed: Amplifying reference gene primers gave estimates of nucleated cell counts. Only in-frame clones appear in the TCRdb table, and some are missing; sequencing was by immunoSEQ multiplex PCR. V and J calls plus clone size are reproduced from that table; the DNA served to infer D and trimming. Of 100,000 to 150,000 clones in the sample, roughly 80% were seen once. The sample is drawn from a study of blood T cell repertoires in COVID-19. Study-wide background: Material from acute and convalescent COVID-19 was sourced from the United States, Italy and Spain. Nucleic acid was either cDNA or gDNA, and it came from T cells, B-cell-depleted T cells, or PBMCs.

Germline V gene sequence: CDR1 SGHVS, CDR2 FNYEAQ. CDR3 size: 11 residues. The V end was cut by 3 bases, the J end by 10 bases, with 9 bases between. The V and J genes are TRBV7-6 and TRBJ1-1; D call uncertain. The receptor comes from a woman in her forties or fifties with acute or convalescent COVID-19. The material sequenced was peripheral blood. CDR3 coding DNA: TGTGCCAGCAGCTTCCAGGAGGCAGCTTTCTTT. Residues: CASSFQEAAFF.